This passage covers 25 T cell receptor beta chains from one sample sequenced in a study of neurological immune-mediated disorders. TCRdb redid the calling of the 5' RACE reads with MiXCR, one entry per CDR3 protein. In the table there are roughly 74,000 distinct CDR3 sequences, 4% to 6% of which are singletons. Sequencing input: PBMCs. All receptors derive from a man aged 18 to 30 with multiple sclerosis.

This clonotype was found many times. The chain has TRBV20-1 and TRBJ2-7; D gene uncertain. Trimming stripped 1 base from V and 2 bases from J, with 15 bases between. CDR3 length: 15 amino acids. Germline V gene lookup returns CDR1 DFQATT and CDR2 SNEGSKA (reference sequence). The CDR3 nucleotides are TGCAGTGCTAGAGTCTCGGCACGGTATACCTACGAGCAGTACTTC. Protein sequence: CSARVSARYTYEQYF.

V and J are TRBV5-1 and TRBJ2-7, with TRBD2 matching 11 bases. The germline CDR1 and CDR2 sequences are SGHRS and YFSETQ. This CDR3 is 14 amino acids long. Trimming took 4 bases from V and 6 from J; bases not matched to a gene: 6. The CDR3 DNA reads TGCGCCAGCAGCACGGAAGGACTAGCGGGCGAGCAGTACGTC. Protein: CASSTEGLAGEQYV.

This clonotype was observed at least ten times. The chain has TRBV15 and TRBJ1-1; D possibly corresponds to TRBD1 (5 bases). CDR1 is LNHNV and CDR2 is YYDKDF in the germline V gene (reference sequence). The V and J ends lost 0 bases and 6 bases respectively, with 8 bases between them. The CDR3 is made up of 13 amino acids. The CDR3 DNA reads TGTGCCACCAGCAGAGATCTCAGGGCTGAAGCTTTCTTT. It encodes CATSRDLRAEAFF. The full variable domain, rest sourced from reference TRBV15 and TRBJ1-1, is DAMVIQNPRYQVTQFGKPVTLSCSQTLNHNVMYWYQQKSSQAPKLLFHYYDKDFNNEADTPDNFQSRRPNTSFCFLDIRSPGLGDTAMYLCATSRDLRAEAFFGQGTRLTVV.

This clonotype appeared many times. The V call is TRBV20-1, the J call TRBJ2-1; 9 nucleotides match TRBD2. The CDR3 extends over 13 amino acids. Trimming at V came to 5 bases and at J to 3 bases, leaving 2 bases not matched to a gene. The germline V gene encodes CDR1 DFQATT and CDR2 SNEGSKA (reference sequence). The CDR3 spells CSAVSGSYNEQFF. The CDR3 coding sequence is TGCAGTGCTGTTAGCGGGAGCTACAATGAGCAGTTCTTC.

This clonotype was found many times. V usage is TRBV12-3 or TRBV12-4 and J usage is TRBJ2-7, with a tentative D call TRBD2 (8 bases). V lost 8 bases and J 3 bases, leaving 17 bases between the germline ends. The length of the CDR3 is 14 residues. Written as DNA, the CDR3 is TGTGCCAGCCGGGAGGGGCAGGGGGTCTACGAGCAGTACTTC. Translation: CASREGQGVYEQYF.

This clonotype was counted many times. V is TRBV5-1 and J is TRBJ1-3, with unresolved D. This CDR3 has 13 amino acids. The germline V gene encodes CDR1 SGHRS and CDR2 YFSETQ. V dropped 5 bases and J dropped 2 bases, with 8 bases sitting between them. The CDR3 sequence is CASRPKAGNTIYF. DNA of the CDR3: TGCGCCAGCAGGCCAAAGGCTGGAAACACCATATATTTT.

The table lists this clonotype with many counts. This chain connects TRBV5-1 to TRBJ2-2; TRBD2 is a possible D gene (5 bases). CDR3 length equals 13 residues. V lost 4 bases, J lost 6 bases, and 10 bases lay in between. From germline, CDR1 is SGHRS and CDR2 YFSETQ. The CDR3: CASSAAEAGELFF. In DNA form, the CDR3 reads TGCGCCAGCAGCGCCGCGGAGGCCGGGGAGCTGTTTTTT.

This clonotype occurred many times. The chain recombines TRBV2 with TRBJ2-7; tentative D call: TRBD2 (6 bases). V dropped 6 bases and J dropped 2 bases, with 17 bases sitting between them. CDR3 length equals 15 residues. The germline V gene encodes CDR1 SNHLY and CDR2 FYNNEI. The CDR3 region is CASRGWVAVTYEQYF. The CDR3 coding sequence is TGTGCCAGCAGGGGGTGGGTAGCGGTTACCTACGAGCAGTACTTC.

At least ten counts were recorded for this clonotype. V usage is TRBV20-1 and J usage is TRBJ2-1; D gene ambiguous. CDR1 and CDR2 from the germline V gene are DFQATT and SNEGSKA (reference sequence). The CDR3 runs 13 residues. Between the trimmed V and J ends, which lost 6 bases and 5 bases, there was a span of 14 bases. For the CDR3, the DNA is TGCAGTGCAGCTACCTCGATGAACAATGAGCAGTTCTTC. This translates into CSAATSMNNEQFF.

Ten or more counts support this clonotype. The rearrangement uses TRBV5-1 and TRBJ2-7; TRBD1 agrees at 9 bases. Looked up from germline, CDR1 is SGHRS and CDR2 is YFSETQ. Trimming at V came to 3 bases and at J to 0 bases, leaving 10 bases not matched to a gene. The CDR3 is 17 residues long. The DNA of the CDR3 is TGCGCCAGCAGCTATGAGCTCGGGACAGGGCCCTCCTACGAGCAGTACTTC. It is translated as CASSYELGTGPSYEQYF. Together with reference TRBV5-1 and TRBJ2-7, the CDR3 gives the full variable domain: KAGVTQTPRYLIKTRGQQVTLSCSPISGHRSVSWYQQTPGQGLQFLFEYFSETQRNKGNFPGRFSGRQFSNSRSEMNVSTLELGDSALYLCASSYELGTGPSYEQYFGPGTRLTVT.

This clonotype was recorded many times. V is TRBV11-1 and J is TRBJ2-2; 7 nucleotides line up with TRBD1. Germline V gene lookup returns CDR1 SGHAT and CDR2 FQDESV (reference sequence). The CDR3 spans 17 residues. V gave up 5 bases and J gave up 2 bases; unmatched junction bases: 11. The CDR3: CASSPRDSAANTGELFF. CDR3 nucleotide sequence: TGTGCCAGCAGCCCCAGGGACAGCGCCGCCAACACCGGGGAGCTGTTTTTT.

This clonotype has at least ten counts. This chain uses TRBV20-1 with TRBJ1-6; 8 bases are a match to TRBD1. Germline lookup yields CDR1 DFQATT and CDR2 SNEGSKA (reference sequence). Trimming took 6 bases from V and 11 from J; bases not matched to a gene: 9. The CDR3 is 13 residues long. The CDR3 DNA is TGCAGTGCCAACGGACAGGGCAATACACCCCTCCACTTT. This codes for CSANGQGNTPLHF.

This clonotype was detected only a few times. A much larger clone lies a single base off, so this may be a read error. The CDR3 reads CASSLGQGAKVSTEAFF. The CDR3 DNA reads TGTGCCAGCAGCTTAGGGCAGGGGGCGAAAGTATCCACTGAAGCTTTCTTT. The chain recombines TRBV7-9 with TRBJ1-1; 8 bases map to TRBD1. J was trimmed by 4 bases and V by 1 base; bases with no gene match: 11. In germline, CDR1 is SEHNR, CDR2 FQNEAQ (reference sequence). This CDR3 comprises 17 residues.

Ten or more counts support this clonotype. The chain carries TRBV7-3 and TRBJ2-1; possibly TRBD1 for D (5 bases). Trimming pared 2 bases from V and 8 bases from J, leaving 13 bases between. Germline V gives CDR1 SGHTA, CDR2 FQGTGA. CDR3 length: 14 residues. The CDR3 coding sequence is TGTGCCAGCAGCTTAGATAGGGGTGGGGATGAGCAGTTCTTC. Translation: CASSLDRGGDEQFF.

This clonotype has ten or more counts. The chain joins TRBV7-2 to TRBJ2-5; D possibly matches TRBD1 or TRBD2 (5 bases each). The CDR3 is 15 residues long. Trimming removed 2 bases from V and 5 bases from J, with 15 bases in between. CDR1 is SGHTA and CDR2 is FQGNSA in the germline V gene. The CDR3 sequence: CASSLLGETGETQYF. The CDR3 DNA follows: TGTGCCAGCAGCTTATTAGGGGAGACGGGGGAGACCCAGTACTTC.

This clonotype has a count of ten or more. The junction departs from the called germline gene at one end, perhaps through a read error. The chain has TRBV6-5 and TRBJ1-5; weak D call: TRBD1 (5 bases). Germline V gene data show CDR1 as MNHEY and CDR2 as SVGAGI. The CDR3 totals 15 residues. The chain's CDR3 is CASRVTGVSNQPQNF. CDR3 in DNA: TGTGCCAGCAGGGTAACAGGCGTTAGCAATCAGCCCCAGAATTTT.

There are many counts of this clonotype. The chain uses TRBV20-1 and TRBJ2-7; TRBD2 matches 8 bases. CDR3 length equals 15 residues. Germline trimming cut 3 bases from V and 6 bases from J; bases unmatched to any gene: 13. The germline gives CDR1 DFQATT, CDR2 SNEGSKA (reference sequence). The CDR3 reads CSARSPGRAGVEQYF. The CDR3 DNA sequence: TGCAGTGCTAGGTCCCCCGGGAGGGCCGGGGTCGAGCAGTACTTC.

This clonotype was counted many times. The gene calls are TRBV29-1 and TRBJ2-1; D may be TRBD2 (6 bases). V was shortened by 3 bases and J by 8 bases, with 20 bases between the two germline ends. The CDR3 is made up of 15 amino acids. Germline assignment: CDR1 SQVTM and CDR2 ANQGSEA. The chain's CDR3 is CSVETRTGVGYEQFF. CDR3 coding DNA: TGCAGCGTTGAGACTAGGACTGGGGTTGGCTATGAGCAGTTCTTC.

This clonotype was detected many times. The J gene is TRBJ2-7, the V gene TRBV6-5, with TRBD2 matching over 8 bases. CDR3 length equals 14 residues. J was trimmed by 4 bases and V by 6 bases; bases with no gene match: 8. CDR1 and CDR2 (germline): MNHEY, SVGAGI. In DNA, the CDR3 is TGTGCCAGCAGCCGAGGACTAGCAGGTTACGAGCAGTACTTC. Translated: CASSRGLAGYEQYF.

This clonotype appeared many times. The gene calls are TRBV12-3 or TRBV12-4 and TRBJ2-3; D gene ambiguous. The CDR3 is made up of 13 amino acids. V was shortened by 1 base and J by 6 bases, with 8 bases between the two germline ends. The CDR3 loop reads CASSLVSGDTQYF. The CDR3 bases are TGTGCCAGCAGTTTAGTCTCCGGGGATACGCAGTATTTT.

This clonotype was observed a handful of times. A read error may explain this, as a much larger clone is one base away. V usage is TRBV3-1 and J usage is TRBJ1-1, with D tentatively TRBD1 (5 bases). The CDR3 is 14 amino acids. V was trimmed by 2 bases and J by 5 bases, leaving 12 bases between them. Germline V gives CDR1 LGHDT, CDR2 YNNKEL (reference sequence). The CDR3 loop is CASSQLTPGTEAFF. The CDR3 region has the DNA TGTGCCAGCAGCCAACTCACACCAGGGACTGAAGCTTTCTTT.

This clonotype has a handful of counts. A much larger clone lies one base from this, so it may be a read error. The chain employs TRBV28 and TRBJ2-6; D might be TRBD1 (5 bases). This CDR3 has 13 residues. Germline CDR1 reads MDHEN; CDR2 reads SYDVKM. For the CDR3, the DNA is TGTGCCAGCAGGCTCTCTGGGGCCAAAGTCCTGACTTTC. Translating it yields CASRLSGAKVLTF.

In its sample, this clonotype was seen a few times. The chain uses TRBV12-3 or TRBV12-4 and TRBJ2-7; D is possibly TRBD1 (5 bases). The CDR3 contains 12 residues. V lost 7 bases and J 2 bases, leaving 9 bases between the germline ends. The CDR3 DNA is TGTGCCAGCACCCCAGGGACCTACGAGCAGTACTTC. Encoded protein: CASTPGTYEQYF.

Note on this clonotype: At one of its ends the junction is not consistent with the germline gene, which may arise from a read error. This sequence joins TRBV5-1 and TRBJ1-2; D may be TRBD1 (6 bases). Germline loops: CDR1 SGHRS, CDR2 YFSETQ. This CDR3 spans 14 amino acids. In nucleotides, the CDR3 is TGTGCCAGCAGCTTAGGGGGGAGCGTCCGGGGCTACACCTTC. Amino acid sequence: CASSLGGSVRGYTF.

This clonotype was counted many times. The J gene is TRBJ2-1, the V gene TRBV5-5; D might be TRBD2 (6 bases). Germline CDR1 reads SGHKS; CDR2 reads YYEKEE (reference sequence). This CDR3 spans 14 amino acids. V was cut by 6 bases and J by 4 bases, with 14 bases left in between. The CDR3 protein is CASNGGWGYNEQFF. In nucleotides, the CDR3 is TGTGCCAGCAATGGGGGGTGGGGTTACAATGAGCAGTTCTTC.